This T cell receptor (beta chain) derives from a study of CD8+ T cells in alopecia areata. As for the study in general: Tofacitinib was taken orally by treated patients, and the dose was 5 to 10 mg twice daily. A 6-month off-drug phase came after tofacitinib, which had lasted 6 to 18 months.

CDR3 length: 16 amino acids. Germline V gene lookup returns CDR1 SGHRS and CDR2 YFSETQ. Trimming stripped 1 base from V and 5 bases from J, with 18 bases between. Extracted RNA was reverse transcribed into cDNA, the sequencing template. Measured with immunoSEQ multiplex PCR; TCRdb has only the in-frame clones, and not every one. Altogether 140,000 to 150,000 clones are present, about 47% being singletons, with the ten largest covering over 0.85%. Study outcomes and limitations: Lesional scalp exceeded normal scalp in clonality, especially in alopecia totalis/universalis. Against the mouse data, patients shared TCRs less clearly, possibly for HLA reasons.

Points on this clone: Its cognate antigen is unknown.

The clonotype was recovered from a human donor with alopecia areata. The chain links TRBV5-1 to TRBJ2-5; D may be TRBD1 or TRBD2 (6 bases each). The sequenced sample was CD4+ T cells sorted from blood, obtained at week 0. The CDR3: CASSLNSRGRGETQYF. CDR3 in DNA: TGCGCCAGCAGCTTGAATTCTCGGGGGCGCGGCGAGACCCAGTACTTC.